Following are 32 T cell receptor beta chains from one sample sequenced in a study of blood T cell repertoires in COVID-19. Produced via immunoSEQ multiplex PCR; TCRdb's table is partial and in-frame only. The sample shows about 250,000 clones, over 75% of them seen only once. What was sequenced was PBMCs or T cells enriched from blood (not recorded which). The receptors derive from a young woman who had recovered from COVID-19.

The J gene is TRBJ2-1, the V gene TRBV27, with D tentatively TRBD2 (5 bases). The V end was cut by 9 bases, the J end by 4 bases, with 13 bases between. CDR3 length equals 13 residues. Germline-derived CDR1 and CDR2 are MNHEY and SMNVEV (reference sequence). The CDR3 loop is CASWTLQYNEQFF. For the CDR3, the DNA is TGTGCCAGTTGGACTCTGCAATACAATGAGCAGTTCTTC.

The rearrangement links TRBV28 to TRBJ1-2; TRBD1 agrees at 7 bases. The CDR3 spans 18 residues. Germline CDR1 is MDHEN and CDR2 is SYDVKM. Trimming took 1 base from V and 0 from J; bases not matched to a gene: 11. The CDR3 sequence: CASSLFGPGTEANYGYTF. The CDR3 DNA is TGTGCCAGCAGTTTATTTGGGCCGGGGACAGAAGCTAACTATGGCTACACCTTC.

The J gene is TRBJ2-1, the V gene TRBV2, with D possibly matching TRBD2 (5 bases). Trimming took 10 bases from V and 6 from J, leaving 19 bases between them. The CDR3 runs 14 residues. Germline values: CDR1 SNHLY, CDR2 FYNNEI. CDR3 nucleotide sequence: TGTGCCACTTCACGTGAAGGACTCTCCAATGAGCAGTTCTTC. Its translation: CATSREGLSNEQFF.

This clone was seen a few times. This chain uses TRBV27 with TRBJ2-2; no firm D call. V gave up 7 bases and J gave up 0 bases, with 6 bases separating them. CDR3 size: 13 residues. CDR1 is MNHEY, CDR2 SMNVEV, per germline (reference sequence). CDR3 DNA: TGTGCCAGCACCCGGGCGAACACCGGGGAGCTGTTTTTT. Translation gives CASTRANTGELFF.

This clone turned up a few times. V gene TRBV6-5 combines with J gene TRBJ2-7, with D possibly being TRBD1 (5 bases). There are 15 residues in the CDR3. V dropped 0 bases and J dropped 0 bases, with 9 bases sitting between them. Germline assignment: CDR1 MNHEY and CDR2 SVGAGI. CDR3 DNA sequence: TGTGCCAGCAGTTACTCGTCAGGGCACTCCTACGAGCAGTACTTC. It yields the protein CASSYSSGHSYEQYF.

J is TRBJ1-2 and V is TRBV7-9, with 11 bases lining up with TRBD1. The CDR3 totals 16 residues. V gave up 3 bases and J gave up 3 bases; unmatched junction bases: 6. Germline V lookup: CDR1 SEHNR, CDR2 FQNEAQ (reference sequence). The CDR3 reads CASSFSGQGAYYGYTF. The CDR3 nucleotides read TGTGCCAGCAGCTTTTCAGGACAGGGGGCTTACTATGGCTACACCTTC. Full variable domain (remainder filled in from reference TRBV7-9 and TRBJ1-2): DTGVSQNPRHKITKRGQNVTFRCDPISEHNRLYWYRQTLGQGPEFLTYFQNEAQLEKSRLLSDRFSAERPKGSFSTLEIQRTEQGDSAMYLCASSFSGQGAYYGYTFGSGTRLTVV.

For the CDR3, the DNA is TGTGCCAGCAGTTTAGATTCCAGGGGAGGGCAGCCCCAGCATTTT. Translating it yields CASSLDSRGGQPQHF. This chain joins TRBV27 and TRBJ1-5, with D perhaps TRBD1 (6 bases). The CDR3 has 15 amino acids. The V end was cut by 2 bases, the J end by 7 bases, with 15 bases between. Germline CDR1 reads MNHEY; CDR2 reads SMNVEV (reference sequence).

DNA of the CDR3: TGTGCCAGTAGTATCAAACGAGGATGGGAAAAACTGTTTTTT. Protein product: CASSIKRGWEKLFF. This chain connects TRBV19 to TRBJ1-4; D not certain. Trimming removed 3 bases at V and 8 bases at J, with 13 bases between. Germline CDR1 is LNHDA and CDR2 is SQIVND (reference sequence). The CDR3 contains 14 residues.

The CDR3 DNA sequence: TGCAGCGTCCAAGAGGGGGGGACAGGGGGTCATCAGCCCCAGCATTTT. It is translated as CSVQEGGTGGHQPQHF. The rearrangement joins TRBV29-1 to TRBJ1-5; 11 bases agree with TRBD1. The CDR3 extends over 16 amino acids. Germline CDR1 is SQVTM and CDR2 is ANQGSEA. V lost 6 bases to trimming and J lost 5 bases; unmatched junction nucleotides: 12.

The gene calls are TRBV27 and TRBJ1-4, with TRBD1 identical over 7 bases. This CDR3 spans 16 amino acids. V dropped 5 bases and J dropped 10; count of bases not matched to a gene: 16. CDR1 and CDR2 (germline): MNHEY, SMNVEV (reference sequence). The CDR3 DNA reads as TGTGCCAGCAGTCTGCTTCCGGGACAGTCGGATGCAAAACTGTTTTTT. Its protein product is CASSLLPGQSDAKLFF.

The DNA of the CDR3 is TGTGCCAGCTCGGGACAGGGGCAGTCTGAAGCTTTCTTT. Amino acid sequence: CASSGQGQSEAFF. The chain carries TRBV18 and TRBJ1-1, with TRBD1 matching 10 bases. V lost 6 bases to trimming and J lost 6 bases; unmatched junction nucleotides: 4. Germline lookup yields CDR1 KGHSH and CDR2 LQKENI. The CDR3 length is 13 residues.

The rearrangement uses TRBV24-1 and TRBJ2-1, with 14 bases aligning to TRBD2. V lost 2 bases to trimming and J lost 10 bases; unmatched junction nucleotides: 3. The germline V gene has CDR1 KGHDR and CDR2 SFDVKD. The CDR3 is made up of 15 amino acids. The CDR3 sequence is CATSDSGLAGGEQFF. CDR3 sequence (DNA): TGTGCCACCAGTGATTCCGGACTAGCGGGAGGAGAGCAGTTCTTC.

This chain links TRBV7-9 with TRBJ1-3, with D perhaps matching TRBD1 (6 bases). The CDR3 runs 16 residues. The germline CDR1 and CDR2 sequences are SEHNR and FQNEAQ (reference sequence). V lost 5 bases, J lost 1 base, and 15 bases lay in between. The CDR3 coding sequence is TGTGCCAGCAGCCGACCCGGACAGTCGTCTGGAAACACCATATATTTT. Translating it yields CASSRPGQSSGNTIYF.

CDR3: CASSGGYGNTIYF. CDR3 bases: TGTGCCAGTAGTGGGGGGTATGGAAACACCATATATTTT. This chain links TRBV19 with TRBJ1-3; weak D call: TRBD1 (5 bases). The CDR3 is 13 amino acids. V was shortened by 5 bases and J by 3 bases, with 8 bases between the two germline ends. The germline V gene has CDR1 LNHDA and CDR2 SQIVND (reference sequence).

The genes are TRBV28 and TRBJ2-7; possible D gene TRBD1, 6 bases. With 3 bases removed from V and 1 base from J, the gap between germline ends came to 16 bases. Germline V gene data show CDR1 as MDHEN and CDR2 as SYDVKM. The CDR3 runs 16 residues. CDR3 nucleotides: TGTGCCAGCAGTTTGGCTGGGACACGGGGATCCTACGAGCAGTACTTC. Translated: CASSLAGTRGSYEQYF.

The chain recombines TRBV30 with TRBJ1-4; 8 bases line up with TRBD1. The CDR3 length is 15 residues. Germline CDR1 reads GTSNPN; CDR2 reads SVGIG (reference sequence). Trimming cost V 2 bases and J 2 bases; bases outside gene matches: 4. The CDR3 sequence: CAWSRNRGTNEKLFF. CDR3 sequence (DNA): TGTGCCTGGAGTAGAAACAGGGGGACTAATGAAAAACTGTTTTTT.

J is TRBJ1-2 and V is TRBV5-1; 8 bases are shared with TRBD1. V dropped 1 base and J dropped 3; count of bases not matched to a gene: 11. The CDR3 has 17 amino acids. In germline, CDR1 is SGHRS, CDR2 YFSETQ. The DNA of the CDR3 is TGCGCCAGCAGCTTGAGTTCAGGGCAGGGGGCATACTATGGCTACACCTTC. This sequence encodes CASSLSSGQGAYYGYTF. The variable domain in full, with the rest retrieved from reference TRBV5-1 and TRBJ1-2, is KAGVTQTPRYLIKTRGQQVTLSCSPISGHRSVSWYQQTPGQGLQFLFEYFSETQRNKGNFPGRFSGRQFSNSRSEMNVSTLELGDSALYLCASSLSSGQGAYYGYTFGSGTRLTVV.

The chain joins TRBV6-4 to TRBJ1-2, with D possibly matching TRBD1 (6 bases). The CDR3 sequence is 15 residues long. Trimming removed 8 bases at V and 3 bases at J, with 19 bases between. CDR1 and CDR2 (germline): MRHNA, SNTAGT. CDR3 protein: CASGGGPLFYYGYTF. CDR3 DNA: TGTGCCAGCGGGGGGGGGCCGCTCTTTTACTATGGCTACACCTTC.

V is TRBV12-2 and J is TRBJ2-7; the table's D call, TRBD1, was not checked against the DNA. TRBV12-2 is listed as a pseudogene. The CDR3 sequence is 18 residues long. The CDR3 DNA reads TGTGCAAGTCGCTTAGCCGGACAGGGGGGGACTAGCTCACACGAGCAGTACTTC. It yields the protein CASRLAGQGGTSSHEQYF.

The CDR3 DNA sequence: TGCAGCGTTAGACAGGGTCCATTCTACGAGCAGTACTTC. Translating gives CSVRQGPFYEQYF. The chain uses TRBV29-1 and TRBJ2-7, with 7 bases identical to TRBD1. CDR3 length: 13 amino acids. V shed 5 bases, J shed 3 bases, and the junction held 7 bases outside the gene matches. Germline CDR1 SQVTM, CDR2 ANQGSEA.

The gene calls are TRBV6-5 and TRBJ2-1; the D gene is possibly TRBD1 (6 bases). V lost 5 bases and J lost 10, with 12 bases in between. This CDR3 region has 12 residues. From germline, CDR1 is MNHEY and CDR2 SVGAGI. The CDR3 DNA is TGTGCCAGCAGTCTCAGGGGAAGGGAGCAGTTCTTC. Translated: CASSLRGREQFF.

The J gene is TRBJ1-5, the V gene TRBV7-2; 9 bases match TRBD1. The CDR3 has 15 amino acids. Germline loops: CDR1 SGHTA, CDR2 FQGNSA. After removal of 0 bases from V and 4 bases from J, the junction contained 1 base not matched to a gene. The CDR3 is CASSLAGQGNQPQHF. In DNA, the CDR3 is TGTGCCAGCAGCTTAGCGGGACAGGGAAATCAGCCCCAGCATTTT.

This chain uses TRBV28 with TRBJ1-3; 9 bases agree with TRBD1. V was clipped by 5 bases and J by 0 bases; unmatched bases: 8. The CDR3 is 17 amino acids. The germline V gene has CDR1 MDHEN and CDR2 SYDVKM. CDR3 sequence reads: CASSTAGTGSSGNTIYF. The CDR3 DNA follows: TGTGCCAGCAGTACCGCCGGGACAGGGAGCTCTGGAAACACCATATATTTT.

A few counts support this clone. The CDR3 protein is CASSLAPGGSASTGELFF. The CDR3 region has the DNA TGTGCCAGCAGCTTAGCCCCGGGGGGAAGTGCGAGTACCGGGGAGCTGTTTTTT. This sequence joins TRBV11-3 and TRBJ2-2, with TRBD2 matching over 7 bases. Germline loops: CDR1 SGHNT, CDR2 YENEEA. This CDR3 is 18 amino acids long. Unmatched junction bases numbered 13, after V lost 1 base and J lost 5 bases.

The chain is built from TRBV5-5 and TRBJ2-1; 9 positions agree with TRBD1. The J segment lost 4 bases and the V segment lost 3 bases, leaving 5 bases of the junction unmatched. The CDR3 totals 15 residues. The germline V gene encodes CDR1 SGHKS and CDR2 YYEKEE (reference sequence). The CDR3 DNA reads TGTGCCAGCAGCTCGGGACAGGGTTGGTACAATGAGCAGTTCTTC. Amino acid sequence: CASSSGQGWYNEQFF.

V is TRBV6-5 and J is TRBJ1-1; the D gene is possibly TRBD1 (6 bases). Trimming removed 0 bases from V and 10 bases from J, with 15 bases in between. The CDR3 is 14 amino acids. Germline-derived CDR1 and CDR2 are MNHEY and SVGAGI. CDR3 protein: CASSYSTHRESAFF. The DNA of the CDR3 is TGTGCCAGCAGTTACTCGACCCACAGGGAATCAGCTTTCTTT.

The chain has TRBV19 and TRBJ2-2; D possibly corresponds to TRBD2 (5 bases). The CDR3 is made up of 14 amino acids. The ends were cut back, 4 bases at V and 4 bases at J, with 10 bases in the middle. Germline CDR1 is LNHDA and CDR2 is SQIVND (reference sequence). The DNA for the CDR3 is TGTGCCAGTAGTACGGGGTTAGGCACCGGGGAGCTGTTTTTT. Translation: CASSTGLGTGELFF.

This clone was seen a single time. The V and J genes are TRBV5-1 and TRBJ1-6; 7 bases agree with TRBD1. Germline values: CDR1 SGHRS, CDR2 YFSETQ. The CDR3 sequence is 15 residues long. Trimming took 3 bases from V and 7 from J; bases not matched to a gene: 7. The CDR3 protein is CASSSNRGGNSPLHF. CDR3 in DNA: TGCGCCAGCAGCTCCAACAGGGGCGGGAATTCACCCCTCCACTTT. Drawing the rest from reference TRBV5-1 and TRBJ1-6, the complete variable domain is KAGVTQTPRYLIKTRGQQVTLSCSPISGHRSVSWYQQTPGQGLQFLFEYFSETQRNKGNFPGRFSGRQFSNSRSEMNVSTLELGDSALYLCASSSNRGGNSPLHFGNGTRLTVT.

CDR3 sequence: CSANRANSPLHF. The CDR3 bases are TGCAGCGCAAACAGGGCTAATTCACCCCTCCACTTT. The chain uses TRBV29-1 and TRBJ1-6; D possibly corresponds to TRBD1 (6 bases). The germline gives CDR1 SQVTM, CDR2 ANQGSEA. The CDR3 consists of 12 residues. With 7 bases removed from V and 6 bases from J, the gap between germline ends came to 10 bases.

The chain links TRBV12-5 to TRBJ2-1, with 13 positions matching TRBD2. V trimming: 2 bases; J trimming: 2 bases; junction bases outside the gene matches: 9. This CDR3 contains 19 residues. Germline V lookup: CDR1 LGHNT, CDR2 FRNRAP. The CDR3, as DNA: TGTGCTAGTGGTTTGTTACCTTCCGGGACTAGCGGGACCTACAATGAGCAGTTCTTC. Its translation is CASGLLPSGTSGTYNEQFF.

V is TRBV6-5 and J is TRBJ2-2; 7 nucleotides line up with TRBD1. V trimming: 3 bases; J trimming: 0 bases; junction bases outside the gene matches: 4. Germline loops: CDR1 MNHEY, CDR2 SVGAGI. CDR3 length: 16 amino acids. The CDR3 DNA reads TGTGCCAGCAGTTATGAGGGACAGCCGAACACCGGGGAGCTGTTTTTT. Amino acid sequence: CASSYEGQPNTGELFF.

In its sample, this clone was seen a few times. The V and J genes are TRBV3-1 (or the pseudogene TRBV3-2) and TRBJ2-1; D may be TRBD2 (6 bases). The CDR3 spans 14 residues. The V gene's germline CDR1 is LGHDT and CDR2 YNNKEL (reference sequence). V lost 1 base to trimming and J lost 5 bases, with 9 bases between them. The CDR3 protein is CASSQGAGHNEQFF. CDR3 coding DNA: TGTGCCAGCAGCCAAGGAGCGGGCCACAATGAGCAGTTCTTC.